The clone carrying this T cell receptor beta chain appeared many times. The antigen remains undetermined. Stable Graves' hyperthyroidism meant no ophthalmopathy progression within 18 months. The source of the sample is a study of T cells in Graves' hyperthyroidism and ophthalmopathy. Looking at the study overall: Peripheral blood specimens were obtained at initial diagnosis, prior to any treatment.

General observations from the study: A median around 6.8 months before onset, the model predicted ophthalmopathy.

V gave up 6 bases and J gave up 2 bases, with 20 bases separating them. The germline V gene encodes CDR1 MNHNS and CDR2 SASEGT. The CDR3 contains 16 residues. Amplification targeted TCR beta CDR3 regions from RNA transcripts. HTBI primers were employed in a first-round RT-PCR of the TCR CDR3. MiXCR, applied by TCRdb to the multiplex PCR reads, yields one record per CDR3 protein. This sample yields 300,000 to 450,000 distinct CDR3 sequences, of which roughly 13% are seen a single time; 11% belongs to the top ten. What was sequenced was blood. The sequence was collected from a woman aged 60-70 years with Graves' hyperthyroidism. This chain links TRBV6-1 with TRBJ2-7; possibly TRBD2 for D (7 bases). CDR3 nucleotides: TGTGCCAGCAGGCCTCCGGAGGGGGGGCTGACCTACGAGCAGTACTTC. Amino acid sequence: CASRPPEGGLTYEQYF.